The rows below give T cell receptor beta chains drawn from one sample of a study of blood T cell repertoires in COVID-19. Generated by immunoSEQ multiplex PCR, the TCRdb table keeps only in-frame clones and is missing some. This table has around 150,000 clones, roughly 90% appearing once. The sample taken for sequencing was PBMCs or T cells enriched from blood (not recorded which). The receptor source for this set is a woman aged 50 to 60 who had recovered from COVID-19. The CDR3 runs from the conserved cysteine through the conserved F or W. A D gene is named only where the DNA matches it firmly. The size of a clone is reported for some rows only, either as once, few or many, or as a class for expanded clones.

v_call: TRBV19
clone_size: -
d_call: TRBD1
j_call: TRBJ1-1
cdr3_aa: CASSIRQGDRAFF
cdr3_nt: TGTGCCAGTAGTATCCGGCAGGGGGACAGGGCTTTCTTT

v_call: TRBV3-1/TRBV3-2
clone_size: once
d_call: -
j_call: TRBJ1-5
cdr3_aa: CASSGGVGNQPQHF
cdr3_nt: TGTGCCAGCAGCGGCGGGGTTGGAAATCAGCCCCAGCATTTT

v_call: TRBV5-4
clone_size: -
d_call: TRBD2
j_call: TRBJ2-1
cdr3_aa: CASSSGGSGAYNEQFF
cdr3_nt: TGTGCCAGCAGCTCGGGGGGTAGCGGGGCCTACAATGAGCAGTTCTTC

v_call: TRBV6-5
clone_size: -
d_call: -
j_call: TRBJ2-2
cdr3_aa: CASSKWQLNTGELFF
cdr3_nt: TGTGCCAGCAGTAAGTGGCAGTTGAACACCGGGGAGCTGTTTTTT

v_call: TRBV2
clone_size: -
d_call: TRBD2
j_call: TRBJ2-3
cdr3_aa: CASSLGLAGSTDTQYF
cdr3_nt: TGTGCCAGCAGCCTAGGACTAGCGGGTTCCACAGATACGCAGTATTTT

v_call: TRBV7-9
clone_size: -
d_call: TRBD1
j_call: TRBJ1-2
cdr3_aa: CASSGQGDYGYTF
cdr3_nt: TGTGCCAGCAGCGGACAGGGGGACTATGGCTACACCTTC

v_call: TRBV5-4
clone_size: -
d_call: -
j_call: TRBJ2-7
cdr3_aa: CASSLRDIYEQYF
cdr3_nt: TGTGCCAGCAGCCTACGGGACATCTACGAGCAGTACTTC

v_call: TRBV12-3/TRBV12-4
clone_size: -
d_call: TRBD1
j_call: TRBJ1-1
cdr3_aa: CASRGQERAEAFF
cdr3_nt: TGTGCCAGCAGAGGACAGGAGAGGGCTGAAGCTTTCTTT

v_call: TRBV30
clone_size: -
d_call: TRBD1
j_call: TRBJ1-1
cdr3_aa: CAWSGTGTGEKNTEAFF
cdr3_nt: TGTGCCTGGAGTGGGACCGGGACAGGGGAGAAAAACACTGAAGCTTTCTTT

v_call: TRBV28
clone_size: -
d_call: -
j_call: TRBJ2-7
cdr3_aa: CASRPDIPTYEQYF
cdr3_nt: TGTGCCAGCAGACCGGACATACCAACCTACGAGCAGTACTTC

v_call: TRBV7-6
clone_size: -
d_call: TRBD2
j_call: TRBJ2-3
cdr3_aa: CASSLGLAGRDTQYF
cdr3_nt: TGTGCCAGCAGCTTGGGACTAGCGGGGCGCGATACGCAGTATTTT

v_call: TRBV5-3
clone_size: -
d_call: -
j_call: TRBJ2-3
cdr3_aa: CARSLGQGLQGSTDTQYF
cdr3_nt: TGTGCCAGAAGCTTAGGACAGGGACTACAGGGTAGCACAGATACGCAGTATTTT

v_call: TRBV24-1
clone_size: -
d_call: TRBD1
j_call: TRBJ2-2
cdr3_aa: CATSDTGTATGELFF
cdr3_nt: TGTGCCACCAGTGATACCGGGACAGCCACCGGGGAGCTGTTTTTT

v_call: TRBV5-6
clone_size: once
d_call: -
j_call: TRBJ1-5
cdr3_aa: CASSVSPSYSNQPQHF
cdr3_nt: TGTGCCAGCAGCGTCTCACCTTCCTATAGCAATCAGCCCCAGCATTTT

v_call: TRBV2
clone_size: -
d_call: TRBD1
j_call: TRBJ1-2
cdr3_aa: CASSDRTGAYGYTF
cdr3_nt: TGTGCCAGCAGTGACCGGACAGGGGCCTATGGCTACACCTTC

v_call: TRBV6-1
clone_size: -
d_call: TRBD1
j_call: TRBJ2-1
cdr3_aa: CASSDADRPHFREQFF
cdr3_nt: TGTGCCAGCAGTGATGCGGACAGGCCCCATTTTCGGGAGCAGTTCTTC

v_call: TRBV5-4
clone_size: -
d_call: TRBD1
j_call: TRBJ1-6
cdr3_aa: CASSLPGGVTPLHF
cdr3_nt: TGTGCCAGCAGCTTACCAGGGGGAGTAACACCCCTCCACTTT

v_call: TRBV6-4
clone_size: -
d_call: -
j_call: TRBJ2-2
cdr3_aa: CASSVDRTNTGELFF
cdr3_nt: TGTGCCAGCAGTGTCGACAGGACGAACACCGGGGAGCTGTTTTTT

v_call: TRBV4-1
clone_size: -
d_call: -
j_call: TRBJ1-1
cdr3_aa: CASSQYTGNTEAFF
cdr3_nt: TGCGCCAGCAGCCAATATACAGGGAACACTGAAGCTTTCTTT

v_call: TRBV4-2
clone_size: few
d_call: -
j_call: TRBJ1-3
cdr3_aa: CASSQDRAGNTIYF
cdr3_nt: TGTGCCAGCAGCCAAGACAGGGCCGGAAACACCATATATTTT

v_call: TRBV5-1
clone_size: -
d_call: -
j_call: TRBJ2-7
cdr3_aa: CASSVGLYEQYF
cdr3_nt: TGCGCCAGCAGCGTCGGTCTCTACGAGCAGTACTTC

v_call: TRBV25-1
clone_size: -
d_call: -
j_call: TRBJ2-7
cdr3_aa: CASSVSGYIHEQYF
cdr3_nt: TGTGCCAGCAGTGTCAGTGGTTATATCCACGAGCAGTACTTC

v_call: TRBV19
clone_size: -
d_call: -
j_call: TRBJ2-7
cdr3_aa: CASSIGSLEQYF
cdr3_nt: TGTGCCAGTAGTATCGGGAGCCTCGAGCAGTACTTC

v_call: TRBV27
clone_size: -
d_call: TRBD1
j_call: TRBJ2-7
cdr3_aa: CASSPTGTPDEQYF
cdr3_nt: TGTGCCAGCAGCCCGACAGGGACCCCCGACGAGCAGTACTTC

v_call: TRBV19
clone_size: -
d_call: -
j_call: TRBJ2-1
cdr3_aa: CASSWSGHNEQFF
cdr3_nt: TGTGCCAGTAGTTGGTCAGGCCACAATGAGCAGTTCTTC

v_call: TRBV19
clone_size: -
d_call: TRBD1
j_call: TRBJ2-7
cdr3_aa: CASSEGGTYEQYF
cdr3_nt: TGTGCCAGTAGCGAAGGGGGCACCTACGAGCAGTACTTC

v_call: TRBV11-3
clone_size: -
d_call: -
j_call: TRBJ2-7
cdr3_aa: CASSLVRGEQYF
cdr3_nt: TGTGCCAGCAGCTTAGTCAGGGGCGAGCAGTACTTC

v_call: TRBV19
clone_size: -
d_call: TRBD2
j_call: TRBJ2-5
cdr3_aa: CATWTSGETQYF
cdr3_nt: TGTGCCACTTGGACTAGCGGAGAGACCCAGTACTTC

v_call: TRBV19
clone_size: -
d_call: -
j_call: TRBJ1-2
cdr3_aa: CASSPGEGYGYTF
cdr3_nt: TGTGCCAGTAGTCCAGGTGAGGGCTATGGCTACACCTTC

v_call: TRBV6-2/TRBV6-3
clone_size: -
d_call: -
j_call: TRBJ2-2
cdr3_aa: CASSYYGGGELFF
cdr3_nt: TGTGCCAGCAGTTACTACGGAGGCGGGGAGCTGTTTTTT

v_call: TRBV11-1
clone_size: once
d_call: TRBD2
j_call: TRBJ2-7
cdr3_aa: CASSPGGGPTYEQYF
cdr3_nt: TGTGCCAGCAGCCCCGGGGGGGGGCCCACATACGAGCAGTACTTC

v_call: TRBV2
clone_size: -
d_call: TRBD1
j_call: TRBJ1-4
cdr3_aa: CASSEDRTTNEKLFF
cdr3_nt: TGTGCCAGCAGTGAGGACAGGACAACTAATGAAAAACTGTTTTTT

v_call: TRBV11-3
clone_size: -
d_call: -
j_call: TRBJ1-1
cdr3_aa: CASSLGGPTAEAFF
cdr3_nt: TGTGCCAGCAGCTTAGGGGGCCCCACCGCTGAAGCTTTCTTT

v_call: TRBV10-2
clone_size: -
d_call: -
j_call: TRBJ2-2
cdr3_aa: CATAAGTSNTGELFF
cdr3_nt: TGCGCCACCGCCGCCGGGACATCGAACACCGGGGAGCTGTTTTTT

v_call: TRBV12-3/TRBV12-4
clone_size: -
d_call: -
j_call: TRBJ1-2
cdr3_aa: CASSLPGNYGYTF
cdr3_nt: TGTGCCAGCAGCCTCCCGGGGAACTATGGCTACACCTTC

v_call: TRBV5-1
clone_size: once
d_call: -
j_call: TRBJ2-6
cdr3_aa: CASSWGRGAGANVLTF
cdr3_nt: TGCGCCAGCAGCTGGGGCAGGGGTGCTGGGGCCAACGTCCTGACTTTC

v_call: TRBV7-9
clone_size: -
d_call: -
j_call: TRBJ1-1
cdr3_aa: CASSPKREMNTEAFF
cdr3_nt: TGTGCCAGCAGTCCGAAAAGGGAGATGAACACTGAAGCTTTCTTT

v_call: TRBV6-2/TRBV6-3
clone_size: few
d_call: -
j_call: TRBJ2-7
cdr3_aa: CASSYGSNPQGDF
cdr3_nt: TGTGCCAGCAGTTACGGAAGTAACCCTCAAGGGGACTTC

v_call: TRBV18
clone_size: -
d_call: -
j_call: TRBJ1-5
cdr3_aa: CASSQGVSNQPQHF
cdr3_nt: TGTGCCAGCTCACAGGGGGTCAGCAATCAGCCCCAGCATTTT

v_call: TRBV7-9
clone_size: -
d_call: -
j_call: TRBJ1-1
cdr3_aa: CASSSDTGFTEAFF
cdr3_nt: TGTGCCAGCAGCTCCGATACAGGGTTCACTGAAGCTTTCTTT

v_call: TRBV19
clone_size: once
d_call: TRBD1
j_call: TRBJ1-5
cdr3_aa: CASSTRTGPDQPQHF
cdr3_nt: TGTGCCAGTAGTACAAGGACAGGGCCGGATCAGCCCCAGCATTTT

v_call: TRBV25-1
clone_size: -
d_call: TRBD1
j_call: TRBJ1-6
cdr3_aa: CASSGGTGVSPLHF
cdr3_nt: TGTGCCAGCAGTGGGGGGACAGGGGTCTCACCCCTCCACTTT

v_call: TRBV5-6
clone_size: -
d_call: -
j_call: TRBJ1-4
cdr3_aa: CASSWGGVGDEKLFF
cdr3_nt: TGTGCCAGCAGCTGGGGCGGAGTTGGGGATGAAAAACTGTTTTTT

v_call: TRBV4-3
clone_size: -
d_call: -
j_call: TRBJ2-6
cdr3_aa: CASSHGLTSTGANVLTF
cdr3_nt: TGCGCCAGCAGCCATGGCCTTACAAGTACCGGGGCCAACGTCCTGACTTTC

v_call: TRBV7-2
clone_size: -
d_call: TRBD1
j_call: TRBJ1-5
cdr3_aa: CASTSTGINQPQHF
cdr3_nt: TGTGCCAGCACCTCGACAGGGATCAATCAGCCCCAGCATTTT

v_call: TRBV27
clone_size: -
d_call: TRBD1
j_call: TRBJ1-1
cdr3_aa: CASSLSGSGTVKTEAFF
cdr3_nt: TGTGCCAGCAGTTTATCGGGGTCCGGGACAGTGAAAACTGAAGCTTTCTTT

v_call: TRBV29-1
clone_size: -
d_call: -
j_call: TRBJ2-3
cdr3_aa: CSVSPGGTDTQYF
cdr3_nt: TGCAGCGTTTCTCCGGGGGGCACAGATACGCAGTATTTT

v_call: TRBV4-2
clone_size: once
d_call: -
j_call: TRBJ2-7
cdr3_aa: CASSPGQIDYEQYF
cdr3_nt: TGTGCCAGCAGCCCTGGACAGATAGACTACGAGCAGTACTTC

v_call: TRBV30
clone_size: -
d_call: -
j_call: TRBJ2-7
cdr3_aa: CACKGQGYEQYF
cdr3_nt: TGTGCCTGCAAGGGACAAGGCTACGAGCAGTACTTC

v_call: TRBV30
clone_size: few
d_call: TRBD2
j_call: TRBJ2-3
cdr3_aa: CAWGGLAGSSSTDTQYF
cdr3_nt: TGTGCCTGGGGGGGACTAGCGGGGAGTTCTAGCACAGATACGCAGTATTTT

v_call: TRBV24-1
clone_size: -
d_call: TRBD1
j_call: TRBJ2-1
cdr3_aa: CATSVGRTGGGEVQFF
cdr3_nt: TGTGCCACCAGTGTCGGCCGGACAGGGGGCGGCGAAGTGCAGTTCTTC

v_call: TRBV4-2
clone_size: -
d_call: -
j_call: TRBJ2-6
cdr3_aa: CASSQEEGGAGWANVLTF
cdr3_nt: TGTGCCAGCAGCCAAGAGGAAGGGGGGGCAGGTTGGGCCAACGTCCTGACTTTC

v_call: TRBV4-2
clone_size: -
d_call: -
j_call: TRBJ1-1
cdr3_aa: CASSPNSGTPNTEAFF
cdr3_nt: TGTGCCAGCAGCCCCAACTCCGGGACACCGAACACTGAAGCTTTCTTT

v_call: TRBV5-6
clone_size: -
d_call: TRBD2
j_call: TRBJ2-7
cdr3_aa: CASSNGLAVNEQYF
cdr3_nt: TGTGCCAGCAGCAACGGACTAGCGGTGAACGAGCAGTACTTC

v_call: TRBV10-3
clone_size: -
d_call: -
j_call: TRBJ2-6
cdr3_aa: CAISRRLNAGANVLTF
cdr3_nt: TGTGCCATCAGCCGCCGACTGAATGCTGGGGCCAACGTCCTGACTTTC